This T cell receptor beta chain appears in the sequencing data of a study of T cells in tuberculosis. Regarding the study as a whole: Cases with active tuberculosis were adults, while controls were adolescents.

TCRdb's copy holds only in-frame clones and misses some; the assay was immunoSEQ multiplex PCR. Among tens of thousands of clones listed, just over 90% were seen once. Regarding this clone: Its cognate antigen is unknown.

Adolescents were screened for latent TB by skin test and IGRA. Each donor contributed 85,000 to 100,000 T cells on average, unsorted. The source of this sequence is a donor aged 10-29 years with latent tuberculosis or without tuberculosis infection. The specimen sequenced was PBMCs.

The CDR3 region is CAEAPESPLHF. CDR3 in DNA: TGTGCCGAGGCGCCGGAATCACCCCTCCACTTT. This chain joins TRBV11-3 and TRBJ1-6; D gene unclear. CDR1 SGHNT and CDR2 YENEEA come from the germline V gene. CDR3 length equals 11 residues. Trimming pared 11 bases from V and 10 bases from J, leaving 12 bases between.